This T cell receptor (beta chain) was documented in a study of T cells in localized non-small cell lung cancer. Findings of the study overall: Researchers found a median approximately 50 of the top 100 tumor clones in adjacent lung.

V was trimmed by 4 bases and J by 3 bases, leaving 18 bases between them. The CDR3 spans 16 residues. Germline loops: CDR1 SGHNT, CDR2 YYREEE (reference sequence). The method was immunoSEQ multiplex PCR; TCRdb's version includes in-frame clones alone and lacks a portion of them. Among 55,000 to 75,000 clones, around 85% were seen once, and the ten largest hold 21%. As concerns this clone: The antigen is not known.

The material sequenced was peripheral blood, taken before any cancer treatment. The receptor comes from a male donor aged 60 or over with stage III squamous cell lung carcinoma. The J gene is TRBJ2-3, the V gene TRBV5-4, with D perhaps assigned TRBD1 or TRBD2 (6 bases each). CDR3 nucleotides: TGTGCCAGCAGCCCCGATTGGGGGGCGGCGACAGATACGCAGTATTTT. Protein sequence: CASSPDWGAATDTQYF.